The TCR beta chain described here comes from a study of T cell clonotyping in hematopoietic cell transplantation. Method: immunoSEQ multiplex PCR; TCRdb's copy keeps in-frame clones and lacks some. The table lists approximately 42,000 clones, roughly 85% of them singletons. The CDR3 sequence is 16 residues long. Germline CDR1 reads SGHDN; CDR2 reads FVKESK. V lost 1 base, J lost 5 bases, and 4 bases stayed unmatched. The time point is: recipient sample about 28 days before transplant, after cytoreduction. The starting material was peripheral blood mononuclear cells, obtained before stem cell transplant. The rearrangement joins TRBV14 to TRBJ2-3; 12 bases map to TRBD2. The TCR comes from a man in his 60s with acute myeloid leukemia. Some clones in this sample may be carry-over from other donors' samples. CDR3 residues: CASSQGTSGVIDTQYF. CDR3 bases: TGTGCCAGCAGCCAAGGGACTAGCGGGGTAATAGATACGCAGTATTTT.